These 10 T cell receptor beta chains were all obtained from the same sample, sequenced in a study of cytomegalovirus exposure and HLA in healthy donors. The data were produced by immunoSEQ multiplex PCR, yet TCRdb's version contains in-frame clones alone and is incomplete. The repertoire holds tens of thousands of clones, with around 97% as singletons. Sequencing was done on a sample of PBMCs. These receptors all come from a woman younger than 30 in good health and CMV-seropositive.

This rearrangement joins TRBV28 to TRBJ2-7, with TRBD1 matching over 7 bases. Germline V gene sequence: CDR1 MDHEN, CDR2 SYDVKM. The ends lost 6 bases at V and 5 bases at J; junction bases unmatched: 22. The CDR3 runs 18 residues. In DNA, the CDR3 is TGTGCCAGCAGCTTAATAGAAGCCGGGACAGTGCGAAACAACGAGCAGTACTTC. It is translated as CASSLIEAGTVRNNEQYF. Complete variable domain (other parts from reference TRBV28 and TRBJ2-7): DVKVTQSSRYLVKRTGEKVFLECVQDMDHENMFWYRQDPGLGLRLIYFSYDVKMKEKGDIPEGYSVSREKKERFSLILESASTNQTSMYLCASSLIEAGTVRNNEQYFGPGTRLTVT.

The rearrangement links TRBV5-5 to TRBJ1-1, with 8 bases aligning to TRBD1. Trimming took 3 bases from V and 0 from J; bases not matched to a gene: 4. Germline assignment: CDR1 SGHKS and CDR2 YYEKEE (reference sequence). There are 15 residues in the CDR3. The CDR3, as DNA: TGTGCCAGCAGCTGGGGACAGGTGATGAACACTGAAGCTTTCTTT. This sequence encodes CASSWGQVMNTEAFF.

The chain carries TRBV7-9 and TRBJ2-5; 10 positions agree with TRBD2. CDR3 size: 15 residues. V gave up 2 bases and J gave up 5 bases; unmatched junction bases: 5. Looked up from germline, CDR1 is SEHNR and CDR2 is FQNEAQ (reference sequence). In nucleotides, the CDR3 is TGTGCCAGCAGCTTATCTAGCGGGAGAGGGGAGACCCAGTACTTC. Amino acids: CASSLSSGRGETQYF.

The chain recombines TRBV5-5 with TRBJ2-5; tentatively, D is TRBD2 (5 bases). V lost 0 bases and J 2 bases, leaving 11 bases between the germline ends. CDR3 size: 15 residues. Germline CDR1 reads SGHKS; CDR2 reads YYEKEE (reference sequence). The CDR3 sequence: CASSLVPADQETQYF. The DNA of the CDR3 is TGTGCCAGCAGCTTGGTACCAGCGGATCAAGAGACCCAGTACTTC.

CDR3 residues: CASSVLQGFEQYF. The DNA for the CDR3 is TGTGCCAGCAGTGTTCTCCAGGGATTCGAGCAGTACTTC. This sequence joins TRBV2 and TRBJ2-7; tentatively, D is TRBD1 (5 bases). V was clipped by 4 bases and J by 6 bases, with 13 bases between them. This CDR3 spans 13 amino acids. CDR1 and CDR2 (germline): SNHLY, FYNNEI.

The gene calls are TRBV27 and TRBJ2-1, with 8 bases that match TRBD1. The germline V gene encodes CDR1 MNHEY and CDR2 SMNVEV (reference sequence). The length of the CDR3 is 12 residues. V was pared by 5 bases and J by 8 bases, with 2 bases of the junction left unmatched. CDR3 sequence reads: CASSMTGDEQFF. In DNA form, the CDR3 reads TGTGCCAGCAGTATGACAGGGGATGAGCAGTTCTTC.

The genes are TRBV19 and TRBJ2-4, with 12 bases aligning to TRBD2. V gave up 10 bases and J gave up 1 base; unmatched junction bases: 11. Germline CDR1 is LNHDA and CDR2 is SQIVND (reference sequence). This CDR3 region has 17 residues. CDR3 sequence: CATSGTSGRWAKNIQYF. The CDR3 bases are TGTGCCACCTCCGGGACTAGCGGGCGTTGGGCCAAAAACATTCAGTACTTC.

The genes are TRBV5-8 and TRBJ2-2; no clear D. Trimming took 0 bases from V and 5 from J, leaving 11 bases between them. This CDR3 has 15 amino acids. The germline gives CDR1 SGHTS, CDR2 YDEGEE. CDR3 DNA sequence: TGTGCCAGCAGCTTGGCTCCCTTTAATACCGGGGAGCTGTTTTTT. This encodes CASSLAPFNTGELFF.

Here the CDR3 DNA reads TGTGCCAGCAGCCAGGGTACTCAGCCCCAGCATTTT. Protein sequence: CASSQGTQPQHF. This chain joins TRBV5-6 and TRBJ1-5; perhaps TRBD1 as D (5 bases). V shed 4 bases and J shed 6 bases, with 8 bases lying between them. The CDR3 spans 12 residues. Germline V CDR1 and CDR2: SGHDT, YYEEEE.

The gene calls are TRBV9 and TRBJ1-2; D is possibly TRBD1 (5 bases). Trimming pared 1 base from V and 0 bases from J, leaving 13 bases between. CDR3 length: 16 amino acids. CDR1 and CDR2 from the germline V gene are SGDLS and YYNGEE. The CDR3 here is CASSVLGVDPNYGYTF. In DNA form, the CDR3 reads TGTGCCAGCAGCGTACTAGGGGTGGACCCTAACTATGGCTACACCTTC.